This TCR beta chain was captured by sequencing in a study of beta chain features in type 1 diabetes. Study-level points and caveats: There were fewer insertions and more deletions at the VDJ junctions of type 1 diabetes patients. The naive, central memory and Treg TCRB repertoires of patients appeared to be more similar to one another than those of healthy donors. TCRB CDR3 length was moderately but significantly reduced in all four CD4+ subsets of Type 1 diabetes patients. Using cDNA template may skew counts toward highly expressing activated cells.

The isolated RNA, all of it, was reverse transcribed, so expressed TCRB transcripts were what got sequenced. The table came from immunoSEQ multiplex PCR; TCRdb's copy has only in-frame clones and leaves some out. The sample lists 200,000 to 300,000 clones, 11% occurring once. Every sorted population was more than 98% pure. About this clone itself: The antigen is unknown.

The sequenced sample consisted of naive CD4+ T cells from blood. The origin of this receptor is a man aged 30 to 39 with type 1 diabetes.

The CDR3: CASSYPGQDKPQHF. CDR3 sequence (DNA): TGTGCCAGCAGTTACCCGGGACAGGATAAACCCCAGCATTTT. V and J are TRBV28 and TRBJ1-5; TRBD1 agrees at 8 bases. The V gene's germline CDR1 is MDHEN and CDR2 SYDVKM. J was trimmed by 10 bases and V by 4 bases; bases with no gene match: 9. The CDR3 runs 14 residues.